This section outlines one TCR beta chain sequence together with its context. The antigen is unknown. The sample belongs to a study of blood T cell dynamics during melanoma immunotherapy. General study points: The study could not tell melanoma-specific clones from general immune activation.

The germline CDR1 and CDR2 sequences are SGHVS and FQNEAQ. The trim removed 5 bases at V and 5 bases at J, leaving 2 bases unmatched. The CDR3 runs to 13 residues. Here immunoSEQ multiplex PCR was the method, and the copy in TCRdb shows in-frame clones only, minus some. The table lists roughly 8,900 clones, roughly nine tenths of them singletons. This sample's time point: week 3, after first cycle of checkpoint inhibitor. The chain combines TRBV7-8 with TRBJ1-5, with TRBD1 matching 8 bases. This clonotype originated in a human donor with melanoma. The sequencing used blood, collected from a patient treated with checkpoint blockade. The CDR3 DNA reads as TGTGCCAGCAGCCAGGACAGGGATCAGCCCCAGCATTTT. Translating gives CASSQDRDQPQHF.